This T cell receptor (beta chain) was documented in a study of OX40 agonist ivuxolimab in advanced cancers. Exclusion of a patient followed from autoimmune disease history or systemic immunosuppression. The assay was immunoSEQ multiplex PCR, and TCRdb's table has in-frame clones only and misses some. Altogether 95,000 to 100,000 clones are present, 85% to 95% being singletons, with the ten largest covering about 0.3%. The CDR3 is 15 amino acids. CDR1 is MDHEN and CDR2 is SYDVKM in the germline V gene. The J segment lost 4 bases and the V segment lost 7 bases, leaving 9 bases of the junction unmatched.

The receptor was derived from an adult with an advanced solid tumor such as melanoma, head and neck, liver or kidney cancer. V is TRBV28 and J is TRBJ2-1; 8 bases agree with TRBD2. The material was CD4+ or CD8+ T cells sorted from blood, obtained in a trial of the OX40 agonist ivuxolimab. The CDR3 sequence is CASTELGLEYNEQFF. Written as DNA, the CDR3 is TGTGCCAGCACAGAATTGGGACTAGAATACAATGAGCAGTTCTTC.